These 24 T cell receptor beta chains were sequenced from one sample in a study of shared clonotypes between healthy human individuals. The assay was immunoSEQ multiplex PCR, and TCRdb's table has in-frame clones only and misses some. The data contain 1.5 million to 1.9 million clones, 95% to 99% of them singletons. Sample: naive CD4+ T cells sorted from blood. Subset of the sample: CD45RA+ positively selected. Source of these receptors: a man aged 30 to 45 in good health.

This CDR3 is CSVDQGASEKLFF. The CDR3 DNA follows: TGCAGCGTTGACCAGGGGGCGAGTGAAAAACTGTTTTTT. The rearrangement links TRBV29-1 to TRBJ1-4; 8 bases map to TRBD1. The trim removed 3 bases at V and 7 bases at J, leaving 4 bases unmatched. The CDR3 sequence is 13 residues long. The germline gives CDR1 SQVTM, CDR2 ANQGSEA.

V usage is TRBV14 and J usage is TRBJ2-7; 7 nucleotides line up with TRBD2. Unmatched junction bases numbered 10, after V lost 3 bases and J lost 2 bases. The CDR3 sequence is 16 residues long. Per germline, CDR1 SGHDN and CDR2 FVKESK. CDR3 loop: CASSQDLAVRTYEQYF. In nucleotides, the CDR3 is TGTGCCAGCAGCCAGGATCTAGCGGTGAGAACCTACGAGCAGTACTTC. Full variable domain (remainder filled in from reference TRBV14 and TRBJ2-7): EAGVTQFPSHSVIEKGQTVTLRCDPISGHDNLYWYRRVMGKEIKFLLHFVKESKQDESGMPNNRFLAERTGGTYSTLKVQPAELEDSGVYFCASSQDLAVRTYEQYFGPGTRLTVT.

This chain uses TRBV9 with TRBJ2-1, with 8 bases matching TRBD2. This CDR3 has 15 residues. The J segment lost 7 bases and the V segment lost 0 bases, leaving 6 bases of the junction unmatched. Germline V gene data show CDR1 as SGDLS and CDR2 as YYNGEE. The CDR3 here is CASSVEGLVRNEQFF. CDR3 nucleotides: TGTGCCAGCAGCGTAGAGGGACTAGTACGGAATGAGCAGTTCTTC.

This clone was observed a single time. V gene TRBV11-3 combines with J gene TRBJ2-5, with 12 bases that match TRBD2. Trimming at V came to 4 bases and at J to 2 bases, leaving 11 bases not matched to a gene. The CDR3 runs 18 residues. Germline assignment: CDR1 SGHNT and CDR2 YENEEA. The CDR3 loop reads CASSSSSGREDPQETQYF. CDR3 DNA sequence: TGTGCCAGCAGCTCTTCTAGCGGGAGGGAGGACCCACAAGAGACCCAGTACTTC.

The V and J genes are TRBV6-6 and TRBJ2-7; no clear D. V was shortened by 8 bases and J by 6 bases, with 14 bases between the two germline ends. The CDR3 is 12 residues long. Germline values: CDR1 MNHNY, CDR2 SVGAGI (reference sequence). CDR3 bases: TGTGCCAGCTCCATTATACCTGCCGAGCAGTACTTC. Translated: CASSIIPAEQYF.

This chain links TRBV10-1 with TRBJ2-2; D unresolved. Trimming removed 1 base at V and 2 bases at J, with 5 bases between. Germline CDR1 is WNHNN and CDR2 is SYGVQD (reference sequence). This CDR3 contains 14 residues. CDR3 nucleotides: TGCGCCAGCAGTGAGTTCCCCAACACCGGGGAGCTGTTTTTT. Translating gives CASSEFPNTGELFF.

The rearrangement uses TRBV4-3 and TRBJ2-3; D is possibly TRBD1 (5 bases). Deletions cut 3 bases from V and 4 bases from J, with 14 bases between. The CDR3 covers 15 residues. In germline, CDR1 is LGHNA, CDR2 YSLEER. CDR3 protein: CASSQGLGAPDTQYF. CDR3 DNA: TGCGCCAGCAGCCAGGGGCTAGGGGCCCCAGATACGCAGTATTTT.

This chain links TRBV14 with TRBJ2-7; TRBD2 might be the D (6 bases). Trimming took 4 bases from V and 0 from J, leaving 13 bases between them. Germline CDR1 is SGHDN and CDR2 is FVKESK. This CDR3 is 15 amino acids long. The chain's CDR3 is CASSPLATLSYEQYF. As DNA, the CDR3 is TGTGCCAGCAGCCCGCTAGCGACACTCTCCTACGAGCAGTACTTC.

The chain recombines TRBV18 with TRBJ2-3, with D unclear. CDR1 and CDR2 from the germline V gene are KGHSH and LQKENI. The CDR3 covers 14 residues. The germline V and J ends were trimmed by 0 bases and 7 bases, with 11 bases remaining between them. CDR3: CASSPPELLYTQYF. In DNA, the CDR3 is TGTGCCAGCTCACCACCTGAATTACTCTATACGCAGTATTTT. Using reference TRBV18 and TRBJ2-3 for the parts outside the CDR3, the full variable domain is NAGVMQNPRHLVRRRGQEARLRCSPMKGHSHVYWYRQLPEEGLKFMVYLQKENIIDESGMPKERFSAEFPKEGPSILRIQQVVRGDSAAYFCASSPPELLYTQYFGPGTRLTVL.

This sequence joins TRBV5-6 and TRBJ2-4; D gene uncertain. This CDR3 contains 14 residues. Germline V gene lookup returns CDR1 SGHDT and CDR2 YYEEEE. Trimming stripped 2 bases from V and 5 bases from J, with 11 bases between. CDR3 coding DNA: TGTGCCAGCAGCTTAAGGGTAATCCAAAACATTCAGTACTTC. Translated: CASSLRVIQNIQYF.

This rearrangement joins TRBV5-1 to TRBJ1-2; TRBD1 agrees at 8 bases. The CDR3 is made up of 14 amino acids. Trimming at V came to 0 bases and at J to 7 bases, leaving 5 bases not matched to a gene. Germline loops: CDR1 SGHRS, CDR2 YFSETQ. DNA for the CDR3: TGCGCCAGCAGCTTGGCCGGGACAGGAGCTGGCTACACCTTC. It encodes CASSLAGTGAGYTF.

The chain joins TRBV13 to TRBJ2-2; D remains ambiguous. The germline V gene encodes CDR1 PRHDT and CDR2 FYEKMQ (reference sequence). There are 14 residues in the CDR3. V lost 2 bases to trimming and J lost 2 bases, with 6 bases between them. The CDR3 reads CASSLIPNTGELFF. CDR3 in DNA: TGTGCCAGCAGCTTAATTCCCAACACCGGGGAGCTGTTTTTT.

The rearrangement uses TRBV6-1 and TRBJ2-7; D gene unclear. The V gene lost 8 bases and the J gene lost 7 bases, with 9 bases spanning the gap. The CDR3 spans 10 residues. CDR1 is MNHNS, CDR2 SASEGT, per germline. CDR3 region: CASERYEQYF. In DNA form, the CDR3 reads TGTGCCAGCGAGAGATATGAGCAGTACTTC.

The CDR3: CASSPYDRGHEKLFF. CDR3 sequence (DNA): TGTGCCAGCAGCCCCTACGACAGGGGGCATGAAAAACTGTTTTTT. The V call is TRBV7-9, the J call TRBJ1-4; 10 positions agree with TRBD1. The germline V gene has CDR1 SEHNR and CDR2 FQNEAQ (reference sequence). V dropped 5 bases and J dropped 6; count of bases not matched to a gene: 6. There are 15 residues in the CDR3.

The V gene is TRBV16, the J gene TRBJ1-5; weak D call: TRBD1 (5 bases). This CDR3 region has 15 residues. Germline V gene lookup returns CDR1 KGHSY and CDR2 FQNENV. Trimming cost V 1 base and J 6 bases, with 13 bases left between them. For the CDR3, the DNA is TGTGCCAGCAGCCAATTTTCAGGGCGGGGTCAGCCCCAGCATTTT. As protein: CASSQFSGRGQPQHF. The full variable domain, rest sourced from reference TRBV16 and TRBJ1-5, is GEEVAQTPKHLVRGEGQKAKLYCAPIKGHSYVFWYQQVLKNEFKFLISFQNENVFDETGMPKERFSAKCLPNSPCSLEIQATKLEDSAVYFCASSQFSGRGQPQHFGDGTRLSIL.

V and J are TRBV5-5 and TRBJ2-3; tentatively, D is TRBD1 (5 bases). The CDR3 sequence is 15 residues long. The ends were cut back, 4 bases at V and 2 bases at J, with 14 bases in the middle. Looked up from germline, CDR1 is SGHKS and CDR2 is YYEKEE (reference sequence). The CDR3 bases are TGTGCCAGCAGCCAGGACACAGGTGACACAGATACGCAGTATTTT. Translation: CASSQDTGDTDTQYF.

V is TRBV2 and J is TRBJ2-1, with 10 nucleotides matching TRBD2. Germline V gene lookup returns CDR1 SNHLY and CDR2 FYNNEI. After removal of 8 bases from V and 6 bases from J, the junction contained 4 bases not matched to a gene. The CDR3 extends over 13 amino acids. This CDR3 reads CASGEREGNEQFF. CDR3 in DNA: TGTGCCAGCGGAGAGCGGGAGGGCAATGAGCAGTTCTTC.

The chain is built from TRBV5-1 and TRBJ2-5; 11 bases are a match to TRBD2. This CDR3 has 16 residues. V lost 0 bases and J lost 5; bases outside the gene matches: 6. In germline, CDR1 is SGHRS, CDR2 YFSETQ. For the CDR3, the DNA is TGCGCCAGCAGCTTGGGTCTAGCGGGAGGTAGGGAGACCCAGTACTTC. Translated: CASSLGLAGGRETQYF.

CDR3 in DNA: TGTGCCAGCAGTCCCCCCTCGAATGAGCAGTTCTTC. It specifies CASSPPSNEQFF. The rearrangement links TRBV6-5 to TRBJ2-1; the D is unclear. CDR3 length: 12 amino acids. Germline CDR1 and CDR2: MNHEY and SVGAGI. The ends were cut back, 5 bases at V and 7 bases at J, with 9 bases in the middle.

This clone was seen only a few times. CDR3 bases: TGTGCCAGCTCACCAGACAGTGACTACGAGCAGTACTTC. Translation gives CASSPDSDYEQYF. The genes are TRBV18 and TRBJ2-7; perhaps TRBD1 as D (5 bases). Trimming took off 2 bases at V and 3 bases at J, with 8 bases between the two ends. Germline V lookup: CDR1 KGHSH, CDR2 LQKENI. The CDR3 runs 13 residues.

The J gene is TRBJ2-6, the V gene TRBV6-1; D is unclear. The CDR3 totals 13 residues. The germline V gene encodes CDR1 MNHNS and CDR2 SASEGT. Trimming removed 7 bases at V and 2 bases at J, with 6 bases between. DNA of the CDR3: TGTGCCAGCACTACAACTGGGGCCAACGTCCTGACTTTC. This codes for CASTTTGANVLTF.

V gene TRBV9 combines with J gene TRBJ2-7; no firm D call. The CDR3 extends over 14 amino acids. Germline loops: CDR1 SGDLS, CDR2 YYNGEE. V was cut by 5 bases and J by 6 bases, with 18 bases left in between. CDR3 DNA sequence: TGTGCCAGCAGTGCCCTCTCCCGAATTGGCGAGCAGTACTTC. Its protein is CASSALSRIGEQYF.

This chain links TRBV5-4 with TRBJ2-1; possible D gene TRBD2, 5 bases. The germline V gene encodes CDR1 SGHNT and CDR2 YYREEE (reference sequence). The CDR3 spans 16 residues. V was shortened by 0 bases and J by 7 bases, with 17 bases between the two germline ends. The CDR3 nucleotides are TGTGCCAGCAGCTTGGTTGCTAGCCAGATGAGGAATGAGCAGTTCTTC. Encoded protein: CASSLVASQMRNEQFF.

The chain employs TRBV9 and TRBJ2-1; TRBD1 matches 7 bases. V was clipped by 1 base and J by 13 bases; unmatched bases: 14. CDR1 is SGDLS, CDR2 YYNGEE, per germline. The CDR3 covers 15 residues. CDR3: CASSVSQRPDRPQFF. DNA for the CDR3: TGTGCCAGCAGCGTAAGCCAGCGCCCGGACAGGCCTCAGTTCTTC. Full variable domain (outside the CDR3, taken from reference TRBV9 and TRBJ2-1): DSGVTQTPKHLITATGQRVTLRCSPRSGDLSVYWYQQSLDQGLQFLIQYYNGEERAKGNILERFSAQQFPDLHSELNLSSLELGDSALYFCASSVSQRPDRPQFFGPGTRLTVL.